Shown below are 6 T cell receptor beta chains from a single sample sequenced in a study of neurological immune-mediated disorders. TCRdb used MiXCR to reprocess the 5' RACE reads, holding one entry per CDR3 protein. The sample records tens of thousands of distinct CDR3 sequences, approximately 4.5% being singletons. Input material: PBMCs. These receptors all stem from a man in his late teens or twenties in good health.

Many counts were recorded for this clonotype. V is TRBV19 and J is TRBJ2-5; no firm D call. The CDR3 runs 14 residues. Germline V gives CDR1 LNHDA, CDR2 SQIVND (reference sequence). Trimming pared 3 bases from V and 5 bases from J, leaving 13 bases between. CDR3 in amino acids: CASSIVGLRETQYF. The DNA for the CDR3 is TGTGCCAGTAGTATTGTCGGGTTACGGGAGACCCAGTACTTC.

Ten or more counts support this clonotype. This chain uses TRBV7-9 with TRBJ2-7; D unclear. Trimming removed 5 bases from V and 3 bases from J, with 5 bases in between. The CDR3 contains 11 residues. Germline assignment: CDR1 SEHNR and CDR2 FQNEAQ (reference sequence). The CDR3 bases are TGTGCCAGCAGCATTAGCTACGAGCAGTACTTC. Amino acid sequence: CASSISYEQYF. Full variable domain (rest looked up from reference TRBV7-9 and TRBJ2-7): DTGVSQNPRHKITKRGQNVTFRCDPISEHNRLYWYRQTLGQGPEFLTYFQNEAQLEKSRLLSDRFSAERPKGSFSTLEIQRTEQGDSAMYLCASSISYEQYFGPGTRLTVT.

At least ten counts were recorded for this clonotype. The genes are TRBV18 and TRBJ1-6; possibly TRBD1 for D (6 bases). CDR3 length: 15 amino acids. V shed 2 bases and J shed 8 bases, with 13 bases lying between them. In germline, CDR1 is KGHSH, CDR2 LQKENI. CDR3 nucleotides: TGTGCCAGCTCACCATCTAGGGGGGAATATTCACCCCTCCACTTT. It is translated as CASSPSRGEYSPLHF.

This clonotype was detected ten times or more. The junction and the germline gene differ at one end; a read error may be behind it. V and J are TRBV27 and TRBJ2-7; TRBD1 might be the D (7 bases). Germline CDR1 is MNHEY and CDR2 is SMNVEV (reference sequence). This CDR3 contains 16 residues. This chain's CDR3 is CASSLDYGGGGVILNF. The CDR3 region has the DNA TGTGCCAGCAGTTTGGACTATGGTGGAGGGGGCGTTATACTGAACTTC.

This clonotype was found many times. V usage is TRBV7-9 and J usage is TRBJ2-5; a weak D match, TRBD2 (6 bases). This CDR3 contains 14 residues. Between the trimmed V and J ends, which lost 0 bases and 5 bases, there was a span of 10 bases. In germline, CDR1 is SEHNR, CDR2 FQNEAQ (reference sequence). The CDR3 nucleotides are TGTGCCAGCAGCTTAGCGGTACTAGCTGAGACCCAGTACTTC. Encoded protein: CASSLAVLAETQYF.

This clonotype was seen repeatedly, ten times or more. The gene calls are TRBV5-1 and TRBJ1-1; D is unresolved. The V end lost 1 base, the J end lost 1 base, and 11 bases lay between the germline ends. The V gene's germline CDR1 is SGHRS and CDR2 YFSETQ. There are 15 residues in the CDR3. CDR3 sequence reads: CASSLSLSPNTEAFF. The DNA of the CDR3 is TGCGCCAGCAGCTTGAGCCTCAGTCCGAACACTGAAGCTTTCTTT.